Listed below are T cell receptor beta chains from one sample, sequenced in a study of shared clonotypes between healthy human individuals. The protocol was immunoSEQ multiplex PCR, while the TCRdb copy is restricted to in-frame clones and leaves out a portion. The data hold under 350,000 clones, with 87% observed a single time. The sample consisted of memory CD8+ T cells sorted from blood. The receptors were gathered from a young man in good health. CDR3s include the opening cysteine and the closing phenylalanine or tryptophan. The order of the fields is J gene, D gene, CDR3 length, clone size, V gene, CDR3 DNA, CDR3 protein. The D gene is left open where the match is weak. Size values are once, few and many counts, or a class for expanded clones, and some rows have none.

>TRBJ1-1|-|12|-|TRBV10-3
TGTGCCATCAGCGAGGCGAACACTGAAGCTTTCTTT
CAISEANTEAFF
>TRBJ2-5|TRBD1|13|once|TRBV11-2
TGTGCCAGCAGTGAGACAGGGGTGCAGACCCAGTACTTC
CASSETGVQTQYF
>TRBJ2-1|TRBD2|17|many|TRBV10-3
TGTGCCATCAGTGAGTCTGAGGCTAGCGGGGATAACAATGAGCAGTTCTTC
CAISESEASGDNNEQFF
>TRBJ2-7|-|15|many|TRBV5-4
TGTGCCAGCAGCTTGATTGGCGGAAGCGCCTACGAGCAGTACTTC
CASSLIGGSAYEQYF
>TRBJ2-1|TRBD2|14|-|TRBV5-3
TGTGCCCACGTAATTTTTGTAGCGGGAGATGAGCAGTTCTTC
CAHVIFVAGDEQFF
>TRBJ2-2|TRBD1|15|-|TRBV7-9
TGTGCCAGCAGGCCCGGGACAGAATTCCCCGGGGAGCTGTTTTTT
CASRPGTEFPGELFF
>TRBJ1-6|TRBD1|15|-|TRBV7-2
TGTGCCAGCAGCCCAAGGACAGGGTGGAATTCACCCCTCCACTTT
CASSPRTGWNSPLHF
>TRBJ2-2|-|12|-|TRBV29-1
TGCAGCGTTATTAAGGGCACCGGGGAGCTGTTTTTT
CSVIKGTGELFF
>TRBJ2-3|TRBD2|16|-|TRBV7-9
TGTGCCAGCAGCTTAGGACTAGCGGGACCCACAGATACGCAGTATTTT
CASSLGLAGPTDTQYF
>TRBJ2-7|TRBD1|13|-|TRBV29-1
TGCAGCGTTGCCCCGACAGGGTGGTACGAGCAGTACTTC
CSVAPTGWYEQYF
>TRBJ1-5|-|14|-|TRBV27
TGTGCCAGCAGTTTACAGGGGAGTAATCAGCCCCAGCATTTT
CASSLQGSNQPQHF
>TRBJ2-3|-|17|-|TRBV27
TGTGCCAGCGGTTCGCTAGCAGGGCTCGGGCCAGCAGATACGCAGTATTTT
CASGSLAGLGPADTQYF
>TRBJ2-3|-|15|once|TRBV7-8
TGTGCCAGCAGCCAGCTTTTTGAGGGGACGGATACGCAGTATTTT
CASSQLFEGTDTQYF
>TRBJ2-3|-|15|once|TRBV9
TGTGCCAGCAGCGTATACACCGAAAGCACAGATACGCAGTATTTT
CASSVYTESTDTQYF
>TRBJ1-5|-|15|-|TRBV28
TGTGCCAGCAGTCTCGCTTCGGGGGGGAATCAGCCCCAGCATTTT
CASSLASGGNQPQHF
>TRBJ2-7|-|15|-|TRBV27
TGTGCCAGCAGTTTATACGCAGACCCTTCCTACGAGCAGTACTTC
CASSLYADPSYEQYF
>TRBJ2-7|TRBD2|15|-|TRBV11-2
TGTGCCAGCAGCCAGGGAGGGCAGGCCTACTACGAGCAGTACTTC
CASSQGGQAYYEQYF
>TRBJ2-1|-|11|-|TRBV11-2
TGTGCCAGCAGCGTCCTGGGTGAGCAGTTCTTC
CASSVLGEQFF
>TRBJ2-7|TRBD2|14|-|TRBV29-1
TGCAGCGTTGAGATAGCGGGAGTCTCCTACGAGCAGTACTTC
CSVEIAGVSYEQYF
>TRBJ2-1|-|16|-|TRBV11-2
TGTGCCAGCAGCTTAGATCTTGTTAAGCCCGTCAATGAGCAGTTCTTC
CASSLDLVKPVNEQFF
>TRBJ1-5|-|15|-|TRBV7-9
TGTGCCAGCAGCTTAGTCGGGGGTAGCAATCAGCCCCAGCATTTT
CASSLVGGSNQPQHF
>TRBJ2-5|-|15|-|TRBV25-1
TGTGCCAGCAGTACTCCGTGGGGGTCCCAAGAGACCCAGTACTTC
CASSTPWGSQETQYF
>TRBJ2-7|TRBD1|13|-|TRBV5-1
TGCGCCAGCAGCTTGTCACAGGGGTACGAGCAGTACTTC
CASSLSQGYEQYF
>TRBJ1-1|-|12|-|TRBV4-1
TGCGCCAGCAGGGGCATGAACACTGAAGCTTTCTTT
CASRGMNTEAFF
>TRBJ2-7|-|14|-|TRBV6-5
TGTGCCAGCGCTCCGGGGGCCTCCACCTACGAGCAGTACTTC
CASAPGASTYEQYF
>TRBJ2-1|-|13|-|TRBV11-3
TGTGCCAGCAGCTCCGACATCTACAATGAGCAGTTCTTC
CASSSDIYNEQFF
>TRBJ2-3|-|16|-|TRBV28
TGTGCCAGCAGTTTAGATCGGCGGGGCGATCCAGATACGCAGTATTTT
CASSLDRRGDPDTQYF
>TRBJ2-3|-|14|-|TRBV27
TGTGCCAGCAGCAACCCCCTAGGTACAGATACGCAGTATTTT
CASSNPLGTDTQYF
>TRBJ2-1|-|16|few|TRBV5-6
TGTGCCAGCAGCCTCTTCCCCGGGACATCCTACAATGAGCAGTTCTTC
CASSLFPGTSYNEQFF
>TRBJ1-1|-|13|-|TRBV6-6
TGTGCCAGCAGTTACGGGCAGGGAGGAGCAACTTTCTTT
CASSYGQGGATFF
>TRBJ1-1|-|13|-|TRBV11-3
TGTGCCAGCAGCCGAGGCTTCGGAAGCGAAGCTTTCTTT
CASSRGFGSEAFF
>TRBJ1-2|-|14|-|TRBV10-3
TGTGCCATCAGGGCCGGACCAGGCCGATATGGCTACACCTTC
CAIRAGPGRYGYTF
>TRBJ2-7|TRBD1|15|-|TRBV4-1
TGCGCCAGCAGCCCGCCAGGGGGACCCTCCTACGAGCAGTACTTC
CASSPPGGPSYEQYF
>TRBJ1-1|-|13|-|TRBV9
TGTGCCAGCAGCGTAGGGGGGTCTTCTGAAGCTTTCTTT
CASSVGGSSEAFF
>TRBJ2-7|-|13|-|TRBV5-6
TGTGCCAGCAGCTTGTTAGACATCTACGAGCAGTACTTC
CASSLLDIYEQYF
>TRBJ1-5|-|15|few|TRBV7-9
TGTGCCAGCAGCTCCATGACAGAGATTAATCAGCCCCAGCATTTT
CASSSMTEINQPQHF
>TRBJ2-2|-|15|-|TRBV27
TGTGCCAGCAGTTTAGGCCCACCGAACACCGGGGAGCTGTTTTTT
CASSLGPPNTGELFF
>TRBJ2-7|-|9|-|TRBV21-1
TGTGCCAGCAGCAAAGTAGTGAACTTC
CASSKVVNF
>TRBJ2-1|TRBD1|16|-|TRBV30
TGTGCCTGGAGTGTGCCACGACAGGGAAACTACAATGAGCAGTTCTTC
CAWSVPRQGNYNEQFF
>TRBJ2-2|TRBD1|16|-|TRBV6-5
TGTGCCAGCAGTTACTCGAGGGACAGACCTGCGTGGGAGCTGTTTTTT
CASSYSRDRPAWELFF
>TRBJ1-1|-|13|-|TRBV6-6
TGTGCCAGCACGGCAGGGTCGGGGACTGAAGCTTTCTTT
CASTAGSGTEAFF
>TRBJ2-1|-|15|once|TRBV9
TGTGCCAGCAGCGCGCACGGGAGCTCCTACAATGAGCAGTTCTTC
CASSAHGSSYNEQFF
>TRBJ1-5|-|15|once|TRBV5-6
TGTGCCAGCAGCTCGTGGGGGTCCCTCAATCAGCCCCAGCATTTT
CASSSWGSLNQPQHF
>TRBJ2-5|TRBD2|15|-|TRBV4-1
TGCGCCAGCAGCCAAGGCGGGGGGGCCGGGGAGACCCAGTACTTC
CASSQGGGAGETQYF
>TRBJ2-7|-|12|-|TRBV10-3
TGTGCCATCAGTGACGGTTCCTACGAGCAGTACTTC
CAISDGSYEQYF
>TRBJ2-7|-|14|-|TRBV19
TGTGCCAGTAGTATAGACTCAGAAGCCTACGAGCAGTACTTC
CASSIDSEAYEQYF
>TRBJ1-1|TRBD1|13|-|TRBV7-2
TGTGCCAGCAGGACAGGGGCGAACACTGAAGCTTTCTTT
CASRTGANTEAFF
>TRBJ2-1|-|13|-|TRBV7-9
TGTGCCAGCGGGAGAGACACCTACAATGAGCAGTTCTTC
CASGRDTYNEQFF
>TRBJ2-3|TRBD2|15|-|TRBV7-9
TGTGCCAGCAGGATAGCGGGAGGAATCCCAGATACGCAGTATTTT
CASRIAGGIPDTQYF
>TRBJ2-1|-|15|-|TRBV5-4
TGTGCCAGCGAAACACAGGGTGCACTCTACAATGAGCAGTTCTTC
CASETQGALYNEQFF
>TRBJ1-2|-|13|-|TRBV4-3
TGCGCCAGCAGCCAAGGGACAGTGGGAGGCTACACCTTC
CASSQGTVGGYTF
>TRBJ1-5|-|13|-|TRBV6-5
TGTGCCAGCAGTTACTCGACTGCATCGCCCCAGCATTTT
CASSYSTASPQHF
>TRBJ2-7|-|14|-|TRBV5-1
TGCGCCAGCAGCCCCCTAGGGATTATTATCGAGCAGTACTTC
CASSPLGIIIEQYF
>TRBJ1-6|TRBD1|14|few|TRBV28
TGTGCCAGCAGTTTACGGACAGGGAATTCACCCCTCCACTTT
CASSLRTGNSPLHF
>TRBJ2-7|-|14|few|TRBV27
TGTGCCAGCAGTTTACTTGGACACACCTACGAGCAGTACTTC
CASSLLGHTYEQYF
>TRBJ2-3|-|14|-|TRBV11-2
TGTGCCAGCAGCTTAGAGGCAACCACAGATACGCAGTATTTT
CASSLEATTDTQYF
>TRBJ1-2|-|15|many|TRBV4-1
TGCGCCAGCAGCCAAGCGGGGGAAGTCAACTATGGCTACACCTTC
CASSQAGEVNYGYTF
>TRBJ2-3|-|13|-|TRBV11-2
TGTGCCAGCAGCTCACCAGCCGGGGATACGCAGTATTTT
CASSSPAGDTQYF
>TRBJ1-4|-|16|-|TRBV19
TGTGCCAGTAGTATGCAGAGGGAGGGAACTAATGAAAAACTGTTTTTT
CASSMQREGTNEKLFF
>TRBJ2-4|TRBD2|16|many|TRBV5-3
TGTGCCAGAAGCTTGGAAACTAGCGGGGGTCAAAACATTCAGTACTTC
CARSLETSGGQNIQYF